This entry is about one TCR beta chain. The table lists this clone with a few counts. What antigen it recognizes has not been identified. No base qualities exist here, and no much larger clone lies one base off it. Ends trimmed: V by 7 bases, J by 4 bases; bases unmatched to a gene: 4. The CDR3 covers 12 residues, taking in both the cysteine and the phenylalanine. Kept here is only the CDR3 DNA, which spans 36 bases and is read in frame from base 1. The germline V gene encodes CDR1 SQVTM and CDR2 ANQGSEA. The entire isolated RNA was reverse transcribed using the High Capacity cDNA Reverse Transcription Kit, and thus expressed TCRB transcripts were sequenced. Deep immunoSEQ sequencing was applied to naive, central memory and regulatory T cell samples, giving an average of about 3.6 million total reads per sample. Sorted cells were lysed in RLT buffer and RNA was extracted with DNase-treated RNeasy Micro or Mini kits, depending on cell number. Each cell subset was processed on its own to prevent cross-contamination, while patient and healthy donor samples were processed together. TCRB sequences were amplified from cDNA with the immunoSEQ multiplex PCR, producing 87-bp fragments spanning the CDR3 region. Amplicons were sequenced on the Illumina HiSeq platform. On the study's bioinformatics: PCR bias was corrected computationally using synthetic template baselines, and reads within Hamming distance 2 were collapsed, with unmergeable singletons discarded. By aligning reads against IMGT, V, D and J genes, CDR3 length, and insertions or deletions at six rearrangement sites were assigned. Within each subset, clonotype counts were normalized to sorted cell number, and only after that were true diversity and Gini coefficients computed with the tcR R package. The overlap coefficient, calculated on TCRB nucleotide sequences, was used to measure repertoire sharing. TCRdb holds this immuneACCESS table with in-frame rearrangements only. Some clones are missing; in checked studies, unresolved V genes explain under half, and the rest has no known cause. V and J calls and clone size are as listed in that table; D and trimming were resolved from the DNA. The sample yields about 120,000 clones; roughly 17% were counted once. Of the sample, approximately 2.5% is held by the ten largest clones.

This entry is derived from a study of beta chain features in type 1 diabetes (dated by TCRdb to the late 2010s). For the study in its entirety: Mean age, gender distribution, total cell number and subset yield did not differ between patients and healthy donors. Regulatory and stem cell-like memory subsets were obtained from only 8 patients and roughly eight healthy donors, while naive and central memory subsets were obtained from all 28 donors. A total of roughly 100 million sorted cells were examined across all samples, and the number of cells per subset was strongly correlated with RNA yield. The study compared TCRB repertoires of sorted circulating CD4+ T cell subsets between recently diagnosed type 1 diabetes patients and matched healthy donors. Study-level results and caveats: The naive, central memory and regulatory TCRB repertoires appeared to resemble one another more closely among patients than among healthy donors. Because cDNA was sequenced instead of genomic DNA, activated cells with high expression could be over-represented, although the groups did not differ in activation or CD3 levels. Type 1 diabetes patients showed a moderate but significant shortening of TCRB CDR3 length in all four CD4+ subsets. Shorter templates might have been favored by PCR, but patient and control samples were amplified and corrected together, so both groups would have been affected equally by any skew. Because small numbers of individuals were included in the HLA sub-analyses, any influence of HLA type on TCRB rearrangement was left unresolved. Fewer insertions and more nucleotide deletions at VDJ recombination sites were observed in patients with type 1 diabetes, implying thymic rearrangement abnormalities.

Each donor gave one peripheral blood draw, approximately 110 mL on average, collected into heparinised tubes. Using a panel that included CD45RO, CCR7, CD25, CD127, CD95 and CD27, naive, central memory, regulatory and stem cell-like memory CD4+ T cells were sorted on a BD FACSAria II. All sorted populations exceeded 98% purity. PBMCs were isolated immediately by Lymphoprep density gradient centrifugation and stained directly without culture. Samples were stained and sorted in pairs, with one healthy donor and one patient per experiment, so that batch effects were minimized. This sequence originates from a man between 18 and 29 years old with type 1 diabetes. The sequenced sample was central memory CD4+ T cells from blood. The chain is assembled from TRBV29-1 and TRBJ2-5; 9 bases in between match TRBD1. The DNA sequence reads TGCAGCGGGGGACAGGGTGGAGAGACCCAGTACTTC. Translated, this is CSGGQGGETQYF.